This is a list of T cell receptor beta chains from one sample in a study of T cell responses to AZD1222 COVID-19 vaccine. Using immunoSEQ multiplex PCR, the repertoire was profiled, and TCRdb retains in-frame clones only, with some absent. Here the sample spans some 120,000 clones, 88% being singletons. The sample in question was peripheral blood, obtained on day 0 of AZD1222 vaccination. The source of these receptors is an adult in good health. Both conserved end residues are part of each CDR3. D genes are given only for firm matches. Expanded clones get a size class; other rows say once, few or many, or leave the size out.

d_gene	v_gene	abundance	j_gene	CDR3nt	CDR3aa
.	TRBV4-2	.	TRBJ2-7	TGTGCCAGCAGCCAGCCGAAATCTACCCACTACGAGCAGTACTTC	CASSQPKSTHYEQYF
.	TRBV12-3/TRBV12-4	.	TRBJ1-2	TGTGCCAGCAGCCTGCGGGGGAACGATGGCTACACCTTC	CASSLRGNDGYTF
.	TRBV10-3	once	TRBJ1-1	TGTGCCATCAGTGATCGAAGTGGGGGTTATGCTTTCTTT	CAISDRSGGYAFF
.	TRBV10-1	.	TRBJ2-7	TGCGCCAGCAGGCGGGATCCATCCTACGAGCAGTACTTC	CASRRDPSYEQYF
TRBD2	TRBV28	.	TRBJ2-1	TGTGCCAGCAGTCCAGACAACCCGAGACTAGCGGTTCACTACAATGAGCAGTTCTTC	CASSPDNPRLAVHYNEQFF
.	TRBV21-1	.	TRBJ2-7	TGTGCCAGCAGCAAACCAACGAGCGGGAGGGCCGTGGGTTACTACGAGCAGTACTTC	CASSKPTSGRAVGYYEQYF
.	TRBV5-1	.	TRBJ2-1	TGCGCCAGCGAGGCAGGGACCTCACGGTCCTACAATGAGCAGTTCTTC	CASEAGTSRSYNEQFF
TRBD2	TRBV7-6	.	TRBJ2-7	TGTGCCAGCAGCTTAAGACTAGCGGGTGGGGGGCAGTACTTC	CASSLRLAGGGQYF
.	TRBV30	.	TRBJ1-1	TGTGCCTGGAGCCAGAGGGACACTGAAGCTTTCTTT	CAWSQRDTEAFF
.	TRBV7-8	.	TRBJ1-2	TGTGCCAGCAGCCGAGACGGGGAATACTATGGCTACACCTTC	CASSRDGEYYGYTF
.	TRBV7-2	.	TRBJ1-3	TGTGCCAGCAGCTTTACCCGCGGGCCGGACACCATATATTTT	CASSFTRGPDTIYF
.	TRBV10-3	.	TRBJ2-2	TGTGCCATCAGTGAGTCGATCGGCACCGGGGAGCTGTTTTTT	CAISESIGTGELFF
.	TRBV6-1	.	TRBJ2-3	TGTGCCAGCAGTGAATTCTCTTATGGGACTAGCACAGATACGCAGTATTTT	CASSEFSYGTSTDTQYF
.	TRBV6-5	.	TRBJ1-2	TGTGCCAGCACCGAGGTAGGGGGTGGCTATGGCTACACCTTC	CASTEVGGGYGYTF
.	TRBV13	.	TRBJ2-1	TGTGCCAGCAGCGTCCAGAATGAGCAGTTCTTC	CASSVQNEQFF
.	TRBV10-3	once	TRBJ1-5	TGTGCCATCAGTGAGTCATCGGGGGGTCAGCCCCAGCATTTT	CAISESSGGQPQHF
TRBD1	TRBV6-4	.	TRBJ2-1	TGTGCCAGCAGTCGGGACAGGGTAGCCAATGAGCAGTTCTTC	CASSRDRVANEQFF
.	TRBV11-3	.	TRBJ1-1	TGTGCCAGCAGCTTCAGGGCTACGATGAACACTGAAGCTTTCTTT	CASSFRATMNTEAFF
TRBD2	TRBV3-1/TRBV3-2	.	TRBJ2-3	TGTGCCAGCAGCCAAAGGGCGGGAGCAGATACGCAGTATTTT	CASSQRAGADTQYF
TRBD1	TRBV9	.	TRBJ1-4	TGTGCCAGCAGCACCGCAGCCGGGGACAGAAGGTCAAAACTGTTTTTT	CASSTAAGDRRSKLFF
.	TRBV23-1	.	TRBJ2-4	TGCGCCAGGGGGCAGGGCCCAGAGCCGCTAGCCAAAAACATTCAGTACTTC	CARGQGPEPLAKNIQYF
.	TRBV1	.	TRBJ1-2	TGCACCAGCAGCCAAGATCCATGGGACAGCTATGGCTACACCTTC	CTSSQDPWDSYGYTF